A selection of T cell receptor beta chains follows, all from one sample in a study of cytomegalovirus exposure and HLA in healthy donors. The repertoire was sequenced with immunoSEQ multiplex PCR; TCRdb's copy has only in-frame clones and lacks some. Found here are 150,000 or so clones, about four fifths of them singletons; the top ten hold about 5.6%. Sequencing was carried out using PBMCs. The origin of the receptors is a man in his thirties or forties in good health and CMV-seropositive. CDR3s include the opening cysteine and the closing phenylalanine or tryptophan. A D gene is named only where the DNA matches it firmly. Clone size is shown for a subset of rows, as once, few, many or a class of expanded clone.

abundance	d_gene	v_gene	j_gene	CDR3nt	CDR3aa
.	.	TRBV9	TRBJ2-7	TGTGCCAGCAGCGTAGGAGTAGGGAGCTCCTACGAGCAGTACTTC	CASSVGVGSSYEQYF
.	.	TRBV7-2	TRBJ1-4	TGTGCCAGCAGCTTGATCGGCAGGGGTAATGAAAAACTGTTTTTT	CASSLIGRGNEKLFF
.	.	TRBV7-9	TRBJ1-2	TGTGCCAGCACCACGGGGTACAGGGAGTACACCTTC	CASTTGYREYTF
.	.	TRBV19	TRBJ2-3	TGTGCCAGTAGTATCATGCCGGCAGGAACAGATACGCAGTATTTT	CASSIMPAGTDTQYF
once	.	TRBV7-9	TRBJ2-7	TGTGCCAGCAGCTTTACACAGGGCTACGAGCAGTACTTC	CASSFTQGYEQYF
.	.	TRBV11-2	TRBJ1-1	TGCGCCAGCAGCCATAACACTGAAGCTTTCTTT	CASSHNTEAFF
.	TRBD1	TRBV25-1	TRBJ1-2	TGTGCCAGCAGTGACAGTGTGAGGCAGGGGGCGGGCTACACCTTC	CASSDSVRQGAGYTF
.	TRBD1	TRBV11-2	TRBJ2-5	TGTGCCAGCGGCCGGGACAGACAAGAGACTCAGTACTTC	CASGRDRQETQYF
.	TRBD1	TRBV28	TRBJ1-6	TGTGCCAGCAGTCCACCACGGACAGGGTTACACTATAATTCACCCCTCCACTTT	CASSPPRTGLHYNSPLHF
.	TRBD2	TRBV7-2	TRBJ2-5	TGTGCCAGCAGCTTAGGAGGACTAGCGGGGGGTCAAGAGACCCAGTACTTC	CASSLGGLAGGQETQYF
.	.	TRBV4-2	TRBJ2-4	TGTGCCAGCAGGGATTTGGGAGAACAAAACATTCAGTACTTC	CASRDLGEQNIQYF
few	.	TRBV28	TRBJ1-1	TGTGCTCTTGGTAGGGGCAGGGCAACTGAAGCTTTCTTT	CALGRGRATEAFF
.	TRBD2	TRBV13	TRBJ2-1	TGTGCCAGCAGCTTACTAGCGGGGGGGCAGGGTGAGCAGTTCTTC	CASSLLAGGQGEQFF
.	.	TRBV11-2	TRBJ2-7	TGTGCCAGCAGCCAGGTCACCTACGAGCAGTACTTC	CASSQVTYEQYF
once	TRBD1	TRBV7-9	TRBJ1-2	TGTGCCAGCAGCCCACAGGGGGCCGGGGGCTACACCTTC	CASSPQGAGGYTF
.	TRBD2	TRBV7-2	TRBJ2-5	TGTGCCAGCAGCTTAAAGGGTAGCGGGGTAGTGGAGACCCAGTACTTC	CASSLKGSGVVETQYF
.	TRBD1	TRBV10-3	TRBJ2-1	TGTGCCATCAGTGAGGGGACAGGCTCCTACAATGAGCAGTTCTTC	CAISEGTGSYNEQFF
.	TRBD2	TRBV5-5	TRBJ2-5	TGTGCCAGCAGCCTGGGACTAGCGGGAGGGCAGCAGGTGGGCGAGACCCAGTACTTC	CASSLGLAGGQQVGETQYF
.	.	TRBV19	TRBJ2-1	TGTGCCAGTAGTATTACAGGGATAGGGTACAATGAGCAGTTCTTC	CASSITGIGYNEQFF
.	.	TRBV4-1	TRBJ2-6	TGCGCCAGCAGCCAAGATCGGGGCTCTGGGGCCAACGTCCTGACTTTC	CASSQDRGSGANVLTF
.	.	TRBV7-9	TRBJ2-7	TGTGCCAGCAGCTTATTCCCAGGGGTGGGACCCTACGAGCAGTACTTC	CASSLFPGVGPYEQYF
few	.	TRBV14	TRBJ2-7	TGTGCCAGCCAATTAGGGGGCTCCTACGAGCAGTACTTC	CASQLGGSYEQYF
few	.	TRBV11-2	TRBJ1-1	TGTGCCAGCCACATGAACACTGAAGCTTTCTTT	CASHMNTEAFF
.	.	TRBV18	TRBJ1-1	TGTGCCAGCTCACCAGGGAGGGGGGAAACTGAAGCTTTCTTT	CASSPGRGETEAFF
.	TRBD1	TRBV6-6	TRBJ2-7	TGTGCCAGCGGGGACAGAGCCTACGAGCAGTACTTC	CASGDRAYEQYF
.	.	TRBV11-2	TRBJ2-3	TGTGCCAGCAGTCCCGGGAGACTCGCAGATACGCAGTATTTT	CASSPGRLADTQYF
.	TRBD1	TRBV6-1	TRBJ2-7	TGTGCCAGCAGTCCCGGGGCAGGGGGCGCCGAGCAGTACTTC	CASSPGAGGAEQYF
.	TRBD1	TRBV4-3	TRBJ1-5	TGCGCCAGCAGCCACCGACTTAGGGGGCCTGAGCCCCAGCATTTT	CASSHRLRGPEPQHF
.	TRBD1	TRBV6-5	TRBJ2-7	TGTGCCAGCAGTAGGGACAGGGTACTCTACGAGCAGTACTTC	CASSRDRVLYEQYF
.	TRBD1	TRBV9	TRBJ1-3	TGTGCCAGCAGGAGACAGGGAGCGTACACCATATATTTT	CASRRQGAYTIYF
few	.	TRBV28	TRBJ1-4	TGTGCCAGCAGTTCCAGGGGAAATGAAAAACTGTTTTTT	CASSSRGNEKLFF
.	TRBD2	TRBV14	TRBJ2-1	TGTGCCAGCAACACCGGGACTATATTTAATGAGCAGTTCTTC	CASNTGTIFNEQFF
.	.	TRBV11-2	TRBJ2-1	TGTGCCAGCAGCTTAGACTACAGGGCCTACAATGAGCAGTTCTTC	CASSLDYRAYNEQFF
.	TRBD2	TRBV7-6	TRBJ2-7	TGTGCCAGCAGCCTACTTACTAGCGGGGGGAGGGCCGAGCAGTACTTC	CASSLLTSGGRAEQYF
.	.	TRBV28	TRBJ1-1	TGTGCCAGCAGTTTTGTGATTTCACAGTTCACTGAAGCTTTCTTT	CASSFVISQFTEAFF
.	.	TRBV19	TRBJ2-5	TGTGCCAGCCGACCGAGGGGGATTGAGACCCAGTACTTC	CASRPRGIETQYF
.	.	TRBV7-9	TRBJ2-7	TGTTCCAGCAGCTTAGACTACAGGGATTACGAGCAGTACTTC	CSSSLDYRDYEQYF
.	.	TRBV5-1	TRBJ2-3	TGCGCCAGCAGCTTGACGACTTACACAGATACGCAGTATTTT	CASSLTTYTDTQYF
.	.	TRBV23-1	TRBJ1-4	TGCGCCAGCAGTCATGGGTCCGAGGTAGGGGGTAACTCAGCTAATGAAAAACTGTTTTTT	CASSHGSEVGGNSANEKLFF
.	TRBD2	TRBV5-1	TRBJ2-3	TGCGCCAGCAGCTTGGGACTAGCGGGAGGATCTACGCAGTATTTT	CASSLGLAGGSTQYF
few	TRBD1	TRBV10-1	TRBJ1-2	TGCGCCAGCAGTGATGGGACAGGGGCGAGCTATGGCTACACCTTC	CASSDGTGASYGYTF
.	TRBD1	TRBV7-9	TRBJ1-1	TGTTCCAGCAGCCCGAGCAGGGGGCAAGGCACTGAAGCTTTCTTT	CSSSPSRGQGTEAFF
.	TRBD1	TRBV15	TRBJ1-5	TGTGCCACCAGCAGAGATCAGGGGGGCGCCAATCAGCCCCAGCATTTT	CATSRDQGGANQPQHF
few	.	TRBV19	TRBJ1-1	TGTGCCAGTAGTATTATGAGTCCCTTACGGGATGAAGCTTTCTTT	CASSIMSPLRDEAFF
.	TRBD1	TRBV27	TRBJ1-6	TGTGCCAGCAGTTTATTCGGACAGGCCATGGGCTCCTATAATTCACCCCTCCACTTT	CASSLFGQAMGSYNSPLHF
.	TRBD2	TRBV6-4	TRBJ2-3	TGTGCCAGGTCCGGACTAGCGGGACCCGATAGGTCAGATACGCAGTATTTT	CARSGLAGPDRSDTQYF
.	.	TRBV19	TRBJ2-5	TGTGCCAGTAGTCCAGGGAGGGAGACCCAGTACTTC	CASSPGRETQYF
.	TRBD2	TRBV4-2	TRBJ2-5	TGTGCCAGCAGCCAAGATCAACTAGCGGGGGTTAGAGAGACCCAGTACTTC	CASSQDQLAGVRETQYF
.	.	TRBV28	TRBJ1-4	TGTGCCAGCAGTTTATGGATGACGGGGAATGAAAAACTGTTTTTT	CASSLWMTGNEKLFF
.	.	TRBV21-1	TRBJ2-7	TGTGCCAGCAGCAAAAGGTCTGTTTCGGGATTACAATGCGGCGAGCAGTACTTC	CASSKRSVSGLQCGEQYF
.	.	TRBV6-6	TRBJ2-1	TGTGCCAGCAGTTACAGCGACGCTGAGCAGTTCTTC	CASSYSDAEQFF
.	TRBD1	TRBV4-1	TRBJ2-7	TGCGCCAGCAGCCAAGGATTCGACAGGGCCTCCTACGAGCAGTACTTC	CASSQGFDRASYEQYF
.	.	TRBV30	TRBJ2-7	TGTGCCTGGAGCCCCCACAGCTTATACGAGCAGTACTTC	CAWSPHSLYEQYF
.	TRBD1	TRBV18	TRBJ1-2	TGTGCCAGCTCACCAACCGGGACAGTTGGCTACACCTTC	CASSPTGTVGYTF
.	.	TRBV7-2	TRBJ1-1	TGTGCCAGCAGCGCCCAGGAGAACACTGAAGCTTTCTTT	CASSAQENTEAFF
.	TRBD1	TRBV2	TRBJ1-6	TGTGCCAGCAGAGGGGACAGATGGGGGGATTCGCCCCTCCACTTT	CASRGDRWGDSPLHF
.	TRBD2	TRBV4-1	TRBJ2-5	TGCGCCAGCAGCCTTCTAGAGGTGGTAGCGGGGGAATACCAAGAGACCCAGTACTTC	CASSLLEVVAGEYQETQYF
.	.	TRBV2	TRBJ1-2	TGTGCCAGCAGTGAAACCGGGGTGCCTGGCTACACCTTC	CASSETGVPGYTF
.	TRBD1	TRBV6-6	TRBJ1-5	TGTGCCAGCACCTCACCCGGGACAGGGGGCAGTCAGCCCCAGCATTTT	CASTSPGTGGSQPQHF